The T cell receptor beta chain under discussion was sequenced for a study of T cells in Graves' hyperthyroidism and ophthalmopathy. RNA transcripts were the template for amplifying TCR beta CDR3 regions. HTBI primers were employed in a first-round RT-PCR of the TCR CDR3. MiXCR, run by TCRdb on the multiplex PCR reads, gives a single entry per CDR3 protein. The sample lists about 400,000 distinct CDR3 sequences, more than 12% occurring once. The sample holds many counts of this clonotype. This CDR3 has 13 residues. Germline lookup yields CDR1 SNHLY and CDR2 FYNNEI. The V end was cut by 7 bases, the J end by 3 bases, with 11 bases between.

Sequencing was carried out using blood. This sequence was found in a woman in her twenties or thirties with Graves' ophthalmopathy. V is TRBV2 and J is TRBJ2-3; TRBD1 might be the D (5 bases). The CDR3 loop reads CASTRNRTDTQYF. For the CDR3, the DNA is TGTGCCAGCACTAGAAACAGGACAGATACGCAGTATTTT.